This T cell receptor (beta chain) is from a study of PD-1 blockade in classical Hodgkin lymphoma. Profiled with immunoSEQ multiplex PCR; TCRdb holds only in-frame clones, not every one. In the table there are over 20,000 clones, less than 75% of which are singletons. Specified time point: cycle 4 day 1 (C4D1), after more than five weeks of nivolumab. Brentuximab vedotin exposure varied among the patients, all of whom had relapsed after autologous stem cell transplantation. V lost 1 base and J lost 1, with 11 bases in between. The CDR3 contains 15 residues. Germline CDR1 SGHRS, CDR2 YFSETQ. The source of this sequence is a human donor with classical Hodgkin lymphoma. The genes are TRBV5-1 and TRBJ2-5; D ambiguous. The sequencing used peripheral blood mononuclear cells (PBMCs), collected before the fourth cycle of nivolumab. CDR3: CASSLSSRPQETQYF. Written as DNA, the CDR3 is TGCGCCAGCAGCTTGAGTAGCAGGCCCCAAGAGACCCAGTACTTC.